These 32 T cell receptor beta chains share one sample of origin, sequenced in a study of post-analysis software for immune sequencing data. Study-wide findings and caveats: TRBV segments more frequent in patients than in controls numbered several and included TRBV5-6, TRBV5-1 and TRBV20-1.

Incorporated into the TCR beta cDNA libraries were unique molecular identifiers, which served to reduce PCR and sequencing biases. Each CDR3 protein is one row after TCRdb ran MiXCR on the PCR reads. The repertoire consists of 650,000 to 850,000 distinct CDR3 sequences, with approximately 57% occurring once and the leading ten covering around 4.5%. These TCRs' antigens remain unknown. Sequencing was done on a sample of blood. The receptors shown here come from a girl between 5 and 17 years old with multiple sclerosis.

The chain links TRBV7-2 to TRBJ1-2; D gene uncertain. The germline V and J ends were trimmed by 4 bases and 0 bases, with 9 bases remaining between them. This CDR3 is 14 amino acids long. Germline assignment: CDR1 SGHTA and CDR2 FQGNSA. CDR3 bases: TGTGCCAGCAGCTGGATCCCAACTAACTATGGCTACACCTTC. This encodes CASSWIPTNYGYTF.

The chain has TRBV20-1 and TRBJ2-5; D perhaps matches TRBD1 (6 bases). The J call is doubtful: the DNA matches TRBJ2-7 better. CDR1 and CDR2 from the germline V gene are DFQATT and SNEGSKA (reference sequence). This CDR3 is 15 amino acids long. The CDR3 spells CSARPKGVRGYEQYF. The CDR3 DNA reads TGCAGTGCTAGGCCAAAGGGGGTACGGGGCTACGAGCAGTACTTC.

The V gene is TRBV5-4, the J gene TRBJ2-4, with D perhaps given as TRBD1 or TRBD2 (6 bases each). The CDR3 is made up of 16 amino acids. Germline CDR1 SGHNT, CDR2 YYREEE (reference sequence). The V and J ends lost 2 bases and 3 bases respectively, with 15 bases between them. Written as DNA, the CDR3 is TGTGCCAGCAGCTTACCCGGGGGCGCCGGCAAAAACATTCAGTACTTC. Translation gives CASSLPGGAGKNIQYF.

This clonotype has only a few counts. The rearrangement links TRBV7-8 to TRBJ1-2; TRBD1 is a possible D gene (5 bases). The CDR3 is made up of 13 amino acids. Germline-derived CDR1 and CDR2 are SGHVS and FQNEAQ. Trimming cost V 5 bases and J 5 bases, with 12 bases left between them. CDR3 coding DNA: TGTGCCAGCAGCGCCGCCGGGGGGTATGGCTACACCTTC. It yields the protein CASSAAGGYGYTF.

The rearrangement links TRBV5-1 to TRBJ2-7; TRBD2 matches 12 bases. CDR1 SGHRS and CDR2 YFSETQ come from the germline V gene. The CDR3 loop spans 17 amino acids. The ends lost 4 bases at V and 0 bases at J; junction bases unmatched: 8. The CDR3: CASSTGLAGSSSYEQYF. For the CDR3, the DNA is TGCGCCAGCAGCACGGGACTAGCGGGCTCAAGCTCCTACGAGCAGTACTTC. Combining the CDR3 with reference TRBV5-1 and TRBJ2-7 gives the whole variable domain KAGVTQTPRYLIKTRGQQVTLSCSPISGHRSVSWYQQTPGQGLQFLFEYFSETQRNKGNFPGRFSGRQFSNSRSEMNVSTLELGDSALYLCASSTGLAGSSSYEQYFGPGTRLTVT.

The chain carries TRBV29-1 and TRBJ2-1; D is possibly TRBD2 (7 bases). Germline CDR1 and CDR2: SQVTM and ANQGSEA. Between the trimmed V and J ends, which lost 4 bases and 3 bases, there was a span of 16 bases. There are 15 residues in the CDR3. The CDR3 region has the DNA TGCAGCGTTGTTCTGGGGGGGGGCATCTACAATGAGCAGTTCTTC. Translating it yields CSVVLGGGIYNEQFF.

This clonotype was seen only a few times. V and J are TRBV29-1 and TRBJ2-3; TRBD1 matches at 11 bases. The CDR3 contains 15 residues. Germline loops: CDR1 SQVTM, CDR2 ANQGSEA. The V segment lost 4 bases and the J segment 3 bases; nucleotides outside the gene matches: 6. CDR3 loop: CSVAGQGAWTDTQYF. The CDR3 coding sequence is TGCAGCGTTGCCGGACAGGGGGCATGGACAGATACGCAGTATTTT.

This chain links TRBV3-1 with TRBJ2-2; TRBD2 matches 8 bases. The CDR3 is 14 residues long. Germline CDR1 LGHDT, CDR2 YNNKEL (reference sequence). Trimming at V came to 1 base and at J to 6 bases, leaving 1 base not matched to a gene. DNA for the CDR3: TGTGCCAGCAGCCAAGTGGGACTAGCCGGGGAGCTGTTTTTT. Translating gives CASSQVGLAGELFF. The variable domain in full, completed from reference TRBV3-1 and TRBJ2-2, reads DTAVSQTPKYLVTQMGNDKSIKCEQNLGHDTMYWYKQDSKKFLKIMFSYNNKELIINETVPNRFSPKSPDKAHLNLHINSLELGDSAVYFCASSQVGLAGELFFGEGSRLTVL.

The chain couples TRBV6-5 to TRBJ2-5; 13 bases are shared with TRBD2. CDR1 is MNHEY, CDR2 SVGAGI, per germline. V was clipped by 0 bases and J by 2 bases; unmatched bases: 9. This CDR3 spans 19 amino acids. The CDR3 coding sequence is TGTGCCAGCAGTTACTCTGGGACTAGCGGGGATCGAATGCAAGAGACCCAGTACTTC. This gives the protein CASSYSGTSGDRMQETQYF.

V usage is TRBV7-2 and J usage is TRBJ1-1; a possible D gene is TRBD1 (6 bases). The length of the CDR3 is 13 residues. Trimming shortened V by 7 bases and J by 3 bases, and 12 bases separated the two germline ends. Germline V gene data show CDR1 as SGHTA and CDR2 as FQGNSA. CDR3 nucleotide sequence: TGTGCCAGCAAGGAACAGGGTTACACTGAAGCTTTCTTT. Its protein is CASKEQGYTEAFF.

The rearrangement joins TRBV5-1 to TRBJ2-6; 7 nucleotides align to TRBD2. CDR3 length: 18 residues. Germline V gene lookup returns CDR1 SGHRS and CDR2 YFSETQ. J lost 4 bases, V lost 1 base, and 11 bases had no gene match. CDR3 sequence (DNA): TGCGCCAGCAGCTTGAGCCAGCGGGGCCTAGGGGGGGCCAACGTCCTGACTTTC. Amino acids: CASSLSQRGLGGANVLTF.

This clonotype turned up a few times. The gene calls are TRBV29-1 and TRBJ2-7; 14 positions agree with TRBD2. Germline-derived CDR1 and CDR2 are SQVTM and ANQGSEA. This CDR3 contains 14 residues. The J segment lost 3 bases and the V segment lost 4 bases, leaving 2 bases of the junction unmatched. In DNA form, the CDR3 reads TGCAGCGTTGGGGGGACTAGCGGGAGCTACGAGCAGTACTTC. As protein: CSVGGTSGSYEQYF.

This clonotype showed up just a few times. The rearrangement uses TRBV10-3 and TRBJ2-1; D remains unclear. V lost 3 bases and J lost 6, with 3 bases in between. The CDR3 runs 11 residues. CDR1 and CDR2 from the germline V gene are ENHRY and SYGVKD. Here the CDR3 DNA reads TGTGCCATCAGTGATTCCAATGAGCAGTTCTTC. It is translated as CAISDSNEQFF.

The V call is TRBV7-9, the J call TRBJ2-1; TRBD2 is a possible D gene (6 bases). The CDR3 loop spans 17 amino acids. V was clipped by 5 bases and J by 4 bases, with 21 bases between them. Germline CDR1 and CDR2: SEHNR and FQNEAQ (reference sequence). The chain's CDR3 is CASSPHPRIAAYNEQFF. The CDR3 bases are TGTGCCAGCAGCCCGCATCCCCGGATAGCGGCATACAATGAGCAGTTCTTC.

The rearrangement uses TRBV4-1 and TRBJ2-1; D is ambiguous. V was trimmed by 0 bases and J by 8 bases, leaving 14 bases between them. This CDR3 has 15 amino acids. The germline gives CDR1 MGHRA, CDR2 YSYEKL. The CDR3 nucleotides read TGCGCCAGCAGCCAAGATCCGGCTAGTTCGTATGAGCAGTTCTTC. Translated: CASSQDPASSYEQFF.

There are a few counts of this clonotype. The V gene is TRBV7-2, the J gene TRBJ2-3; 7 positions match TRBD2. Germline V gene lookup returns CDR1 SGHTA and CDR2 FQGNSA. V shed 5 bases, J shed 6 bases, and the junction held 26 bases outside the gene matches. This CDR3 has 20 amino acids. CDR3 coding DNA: TGTGCCAGCAGCCCACGCTTGCGATCGGGGGGACTCGGACGGGAGGATACGCAGTATTTT. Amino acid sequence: CASSPRLRSGGLGREDTQYF.

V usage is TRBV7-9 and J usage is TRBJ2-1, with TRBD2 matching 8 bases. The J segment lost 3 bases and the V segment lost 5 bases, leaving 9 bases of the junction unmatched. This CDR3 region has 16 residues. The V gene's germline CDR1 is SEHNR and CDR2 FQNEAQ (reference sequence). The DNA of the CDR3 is TGTGCCAGCAGCCCCAAGTGGCGGGAGGACTACAATGAGCAGTTCTTC. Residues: CASSPKWREDYNEQFF.

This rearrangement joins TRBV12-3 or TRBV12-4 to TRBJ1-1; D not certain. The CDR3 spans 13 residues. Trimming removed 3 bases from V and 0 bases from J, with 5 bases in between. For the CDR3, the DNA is TGTGCCAGCAGTTTGACCATGAACACTGAAGCTTTCTTT. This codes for CASSLTMNTEAFF.

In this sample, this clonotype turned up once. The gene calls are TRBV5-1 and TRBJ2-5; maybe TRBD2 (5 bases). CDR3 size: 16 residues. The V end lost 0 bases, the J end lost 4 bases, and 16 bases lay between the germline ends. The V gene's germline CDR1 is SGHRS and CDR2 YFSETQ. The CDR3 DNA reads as TGCGCCAGCAGCTTGGGGCGGGCTTCCCCTCGAGAGACCCAGTACTTC. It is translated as CASSLGRASPRETQYF. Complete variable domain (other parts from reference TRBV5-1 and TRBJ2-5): KAGVTQTPRYLIKTRGQQVTLSCSPISGHRSVSWYQQTPGQGLQFLFEYFSETQRNKGNFPGRFSGRQFSNSRSEMNVSTLELGDSALYLCASSLGRASPRETQYFGPGTRLLVL.

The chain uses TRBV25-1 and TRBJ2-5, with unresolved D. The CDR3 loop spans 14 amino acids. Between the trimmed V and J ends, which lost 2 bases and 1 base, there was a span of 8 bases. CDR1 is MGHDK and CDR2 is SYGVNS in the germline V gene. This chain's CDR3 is CASSEPPPQETQYF. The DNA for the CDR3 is TGTGCCAGCAGTGAACCTCCACCCCAAGAGACCCAGTACTTC.

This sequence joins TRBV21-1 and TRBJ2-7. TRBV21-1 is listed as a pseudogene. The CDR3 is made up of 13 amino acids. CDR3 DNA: TGTGCCAGCAGCCACCGGCCGCCCTACGAGCAGTACTTC. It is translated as CASSHRPPYEQYF.

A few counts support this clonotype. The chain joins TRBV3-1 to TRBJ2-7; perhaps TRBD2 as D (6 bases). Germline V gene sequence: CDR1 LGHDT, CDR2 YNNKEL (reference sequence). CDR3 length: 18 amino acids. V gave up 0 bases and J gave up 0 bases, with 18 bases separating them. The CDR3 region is CASSQDEGPGSVSYEQYF. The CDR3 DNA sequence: TGTGCCAGCAGCCAAGATGAGGGTCCCGGGAGCGTCTCCTACGAGCAGTACTTC.

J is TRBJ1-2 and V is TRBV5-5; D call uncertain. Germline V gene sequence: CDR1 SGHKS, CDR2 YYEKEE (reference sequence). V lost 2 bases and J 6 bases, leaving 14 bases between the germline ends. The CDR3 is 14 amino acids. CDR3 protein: CASSFRDPHDGYTF. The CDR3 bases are TGTGCCAGCAGCTTCCGGGATCCTCATGATGGCTACACCTTC.

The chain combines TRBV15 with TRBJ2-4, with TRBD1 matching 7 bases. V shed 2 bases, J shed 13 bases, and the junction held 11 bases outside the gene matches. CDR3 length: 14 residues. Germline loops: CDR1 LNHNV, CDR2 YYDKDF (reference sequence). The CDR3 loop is CATSRRDSAYGQYF. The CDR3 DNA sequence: TGTGCCACCAGCAGACGGGACAGTGCCTACGGGCAGTACTTC.

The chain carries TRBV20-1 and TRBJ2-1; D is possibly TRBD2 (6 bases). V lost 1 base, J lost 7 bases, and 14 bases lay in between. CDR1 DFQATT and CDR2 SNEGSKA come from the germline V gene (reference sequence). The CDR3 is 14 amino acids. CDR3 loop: CSARVSGPKNEQFF. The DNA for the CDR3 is TGCAGTGCTAGAGTTAGCGGCCCTAAGAATGAGCAGTTCTTC.

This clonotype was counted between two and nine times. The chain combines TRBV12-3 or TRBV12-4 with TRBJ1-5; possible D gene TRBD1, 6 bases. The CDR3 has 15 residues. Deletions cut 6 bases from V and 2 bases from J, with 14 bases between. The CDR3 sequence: CASSLGGARNQPQHF. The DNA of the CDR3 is TGTGCCAGCAGCCTCGGGGGGGCGCGCAATCAGCCCCAGCATTTT.

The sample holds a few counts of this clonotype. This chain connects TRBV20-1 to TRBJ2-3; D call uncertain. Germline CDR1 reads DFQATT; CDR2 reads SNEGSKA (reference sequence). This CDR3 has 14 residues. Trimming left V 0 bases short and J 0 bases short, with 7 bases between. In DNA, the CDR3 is TGCAGTGCTAGAGATTCTAGGAGCACAGATACGCAGTATTTT. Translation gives CSARDSRSTDTQYF.

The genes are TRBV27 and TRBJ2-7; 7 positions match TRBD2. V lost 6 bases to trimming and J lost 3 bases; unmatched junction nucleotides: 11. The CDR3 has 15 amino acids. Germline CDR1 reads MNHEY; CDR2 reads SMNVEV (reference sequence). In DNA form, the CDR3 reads TGTGCCAGCAGGCCGCTACTAGCGTATCACTACGAGCAGTACTTC. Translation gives CASRPLLAYHYEQYF.

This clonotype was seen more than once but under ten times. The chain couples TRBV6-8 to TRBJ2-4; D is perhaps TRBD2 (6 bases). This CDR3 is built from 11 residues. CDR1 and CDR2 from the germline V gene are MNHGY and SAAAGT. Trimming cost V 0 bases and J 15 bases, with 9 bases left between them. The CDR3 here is CASSYSWDLYF. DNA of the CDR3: TGTGCCAGCAGTTACTCTTGGGACTTGTACTTC.

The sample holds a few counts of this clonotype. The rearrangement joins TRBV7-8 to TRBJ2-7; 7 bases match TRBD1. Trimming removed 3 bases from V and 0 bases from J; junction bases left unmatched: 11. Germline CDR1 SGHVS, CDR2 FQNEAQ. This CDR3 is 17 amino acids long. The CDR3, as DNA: TGTGCCAGCAGCTTTGGTCTTCTAGGGGACAGCTCCTACGAGCAGTACTTC. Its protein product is CASSFGLLGDSSYEQYF.

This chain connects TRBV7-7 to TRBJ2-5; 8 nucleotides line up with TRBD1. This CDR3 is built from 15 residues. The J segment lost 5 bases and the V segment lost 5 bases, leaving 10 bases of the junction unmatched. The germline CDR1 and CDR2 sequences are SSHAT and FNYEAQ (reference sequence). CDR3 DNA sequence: TGTGCCAGCAGCCGAGGACAGGGTGGTCGGGAGACCCAGTACTTC. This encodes CASSRGQGGRETQYF.

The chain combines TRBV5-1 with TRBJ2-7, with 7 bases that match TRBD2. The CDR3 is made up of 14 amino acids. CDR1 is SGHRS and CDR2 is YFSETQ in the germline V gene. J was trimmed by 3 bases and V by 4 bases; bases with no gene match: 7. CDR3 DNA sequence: TGCGCCAGCAGCGGGGACGGGAGGCACTACGAGCAGTACTTC. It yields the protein CASSGDGRHYEQYF.